These 11 T cell receptor beta chains came from one sample sequenced in a study of Ad26.COV2.S vaccination and SARS-CoV-2 variants. The data were produced by immunoSEQ multiplex PCR, yet TCRdb's version contains in-frame clones alone and is incomplete. Among hundreds of thousands of clones listed, roughly 90% were seen once. Treatment given: some 20 received Ad26.COV2.S at low or high dose, single or two shots; 5 received placebo; per-sample allocation not given. Following the first vaccine or placebo injection, samples were taken on day 63. The material was peripheral blood, obtained in a trial of Ad26.COV2.S vaccine versus placebo. The source is a person between 18 and 60 years old who received the Ad26.COV2.S COVID-19 vaccine or a placebo.

V and J are TRBV9 and TRBJ1-3; 9 bases align to TRBD1. The CDR3 is 17 residues long. Germline CDR1 SGDLS, CDR2 YYNGEE. V was pared by 0 bases and J by 1 base, with 5 bases of the junction left unmatched. The CDR3 DNA follows: TGTGCCAGCAGCGTAGATGGGACAGGGACTTCTGGAAACACCATATATTTT. It yields the protein CASSVDGTGTSGNTIYF.

This chain connects TRBV11-2 to TRBJ2-3; 7 bases are shared with TRBD2. After removal of 1 base from V and 3 bases from J, the junction contained 4 bases not matched to a gene. The germline V gene has CDR1 SGHAT and CDR2 FQNNGV. The CDR3 sequence is 15 residues long. CDR3 in amino acids: CASSLGGGRTDTQYF. The DNA of the CDR3 is TGTGCCAGCAGCTTAGGGGGCGGGAGAACAGATACGCAGTATTTT.

The chain links TRBV29-1 to TRBJ2-7; a weak D match, TRBD1 (6 bases). CDR1 is SQVTM and CDR2 is ANQGSEA in the germline V gene. CDR3 length equals 13 residues. Trimming shortened V by 6 bases and J by 2 bases, and 14 bases separated the two germline ends. The CDR3 loop reads CSVVTGPAYEQYF. The DNA of the CDR3 is TGCAGCGTCGTCACAGGGCCGGCCTACGAGCAGTACTTC.

The J gene is TRBJ1-1, the V gene TRBV2; D unclear. Trimming pared 4 bases from V and 7 bases from J, leaving 13 bases between. The CDR3 sequence is 13 residues long. CDR1 SNHLY and CDR2 FYNNEI come from the germline V gene. The CDR3 loop reads CASSVVWTGEAFF. Written as DNA, the CDR3 is TGTGCCAGCAGTGTCGTGTGGACTGGTGAAGCTTTCTTT.

The chain has TRBV27 and TRBJ2-1; the match to TRBD2 covers 11 bases. Trimming cost V 6 bases and J 7 bases; bases outside gene matches: 11. Germline V CDR1 and CDR2: MNHEY, SMNVEV (reference sequence). The CDR3 is made up of 16 amino acids. In nucleotides, the CDR3 is TGTGCCAGCAGAAGGGTAGCGGGGGGGCAAGAAAATGAGCAGTTCTTC. This translates into CASRRVAGGQENEQFF.

V is TRBV6-5 and J is TRBJ2-7, with D possibly TRBD1 on 5 matching bases. CDR1 MNHEY and CDR2 SVGAGI come from the germline V gene. The CDR3 has 15 amino acids. Trimming shortened V by 3 bases and J by 1 base, and 13 bases separated the two germline ends. The CDR3 DNA is TGTGCCAGCAGTTATCAGGGAACCCGTTCCTACGAGCAGTACTTC. Protein product: CASSYQGTRSYEQYF.

This chain links TRBV7-2 with TRBJ2-7; 12 nucleotides agree with TRBD1. Germline V gene sequence: CDR1 SGHTA, CDR2 FQGNSA. V gave up 5 bases and J gave up 5 bases; unmatched junction bases: 10. The CDR3 length is 16 residues. DNA of the CDR3: TGTGCCAGCAGCCACCGAACGGGACAGGGGGCGAACGAGCAGTACTTC. The encoded protein is CASSHRTGQGANEQYF.

V is TRBV20-1 and J is TRBJ1-1; D unresolved. The CDR3 runs 13 residues. The V end lost 3 bases, the J end lost 4 bases, and 12 bases lay between the germline ends. Looked up from germline, CDR1 is DFQATT and CDR2 is SNEGSKA (reference sequence). CDR3 sequence (DNA): TGCAGTGCTAGTGCGGGGTCGGGCACTGAAGCTTTCTTT. It specifies CSASAGSGTEAFF.

The V gene is TRBV18, the J gene TRBJ1-4; a possible D gene is TRBD1 (5 bases). Per germline, CDR1 KGHSH and CDR2 LQKENI. This CDR3 contains 13 residues. V lost 5 bases and J lost 7, with 11 bases in between. The CDR3 DNA reads as TGTGCCAGCTCAGCCACAGGCGGTGAAAAACTGTTTTTT. Protein sequence: CASSATGGEKLFF.

The rearrangement links TRBV10-3 to TRBJ2-2; possibly TRBD2 for D (6 bases). Trimming cost V 5 bases and J 2 bases, with 12 bases left between them. The CDR3 consists of 15 residues. The germline gives CDR1 ENHRY, CDR2 SYGVKD. CDR3 protein: CAISSAGKNTGELFF. The CDR3, as DNA: TGTGCCATCAGTTCGGCGGGGAAAAACACCGGGGAGCTGTTTTTT.

This chain links TRBV3-1 (or the pseudogene TRBV3-2) with TRBJ2-1; unclear D gene. The CDR3 is 16 amino acids. V lost 0 bases and J lost 2, with 11 bases in between. Germline V gene lookup returns CDR1 LGHDT and CDR2 YNNKEL (reference sequence). The CDR3 nucleotides are TGTGCCAGCAGCCAAGATCTAGGTTCTCCCTACAATGAGCAGTTCTTC. It yields the protein CASSQDLGSPYNEQFF.